The rows below give T cell receptor beta chains drawn from one sample of a study of cytomegalovirus exposure and HLA in healthy donors. TCRdb's table, derived via immunoSEQ multiplex PCR, lists solely in-frame clones and lacks some. The sample has 200,000 to 250,000 clones; around four fifths are singletons. Sequences were obtained from PBMCs. All receptors come from a boy between 2 and 15 years old in good health and CMV-seronegative. Both conserved end residues are part of each CDR3.

>TRBV5-1|TRBJ2-3
CASSTESTQYF
>TRBV11-2|TRBJ2-1
CASSPVGTSGRNEQFF
>TRBV7-2|TRBJ2-7
CASSPTSDSYEQYF
>TRBV12-5|TRBJ2-2
CASGLSPNTGELFF
>TRBV6-9|TRBJ1-1
CASSPSGRGTEAFF
>TRBV5-1|TRBJ2-1
CASSFLGHHAYNEQFF
>TRBV27|TRBJ2-7
CASSFGQGGEQYF
>TRBV30|TRBJ2-3
CAWSIVDTQYF
>TRBV4-1|TRBJ2-1
CASSQEGNEQFF
>TRBV10-2|TRBJ2-1
CASSGTSGRTYNEQFF
>TRBV6-5|TRBJ2-2
CASGTGGVTGELFF
>TRBV5-1|TRBJ1-1
CASSVGGPRQWTEAFF
>TRBV15|TRBJ2-2
CATSRVTGAGELFF